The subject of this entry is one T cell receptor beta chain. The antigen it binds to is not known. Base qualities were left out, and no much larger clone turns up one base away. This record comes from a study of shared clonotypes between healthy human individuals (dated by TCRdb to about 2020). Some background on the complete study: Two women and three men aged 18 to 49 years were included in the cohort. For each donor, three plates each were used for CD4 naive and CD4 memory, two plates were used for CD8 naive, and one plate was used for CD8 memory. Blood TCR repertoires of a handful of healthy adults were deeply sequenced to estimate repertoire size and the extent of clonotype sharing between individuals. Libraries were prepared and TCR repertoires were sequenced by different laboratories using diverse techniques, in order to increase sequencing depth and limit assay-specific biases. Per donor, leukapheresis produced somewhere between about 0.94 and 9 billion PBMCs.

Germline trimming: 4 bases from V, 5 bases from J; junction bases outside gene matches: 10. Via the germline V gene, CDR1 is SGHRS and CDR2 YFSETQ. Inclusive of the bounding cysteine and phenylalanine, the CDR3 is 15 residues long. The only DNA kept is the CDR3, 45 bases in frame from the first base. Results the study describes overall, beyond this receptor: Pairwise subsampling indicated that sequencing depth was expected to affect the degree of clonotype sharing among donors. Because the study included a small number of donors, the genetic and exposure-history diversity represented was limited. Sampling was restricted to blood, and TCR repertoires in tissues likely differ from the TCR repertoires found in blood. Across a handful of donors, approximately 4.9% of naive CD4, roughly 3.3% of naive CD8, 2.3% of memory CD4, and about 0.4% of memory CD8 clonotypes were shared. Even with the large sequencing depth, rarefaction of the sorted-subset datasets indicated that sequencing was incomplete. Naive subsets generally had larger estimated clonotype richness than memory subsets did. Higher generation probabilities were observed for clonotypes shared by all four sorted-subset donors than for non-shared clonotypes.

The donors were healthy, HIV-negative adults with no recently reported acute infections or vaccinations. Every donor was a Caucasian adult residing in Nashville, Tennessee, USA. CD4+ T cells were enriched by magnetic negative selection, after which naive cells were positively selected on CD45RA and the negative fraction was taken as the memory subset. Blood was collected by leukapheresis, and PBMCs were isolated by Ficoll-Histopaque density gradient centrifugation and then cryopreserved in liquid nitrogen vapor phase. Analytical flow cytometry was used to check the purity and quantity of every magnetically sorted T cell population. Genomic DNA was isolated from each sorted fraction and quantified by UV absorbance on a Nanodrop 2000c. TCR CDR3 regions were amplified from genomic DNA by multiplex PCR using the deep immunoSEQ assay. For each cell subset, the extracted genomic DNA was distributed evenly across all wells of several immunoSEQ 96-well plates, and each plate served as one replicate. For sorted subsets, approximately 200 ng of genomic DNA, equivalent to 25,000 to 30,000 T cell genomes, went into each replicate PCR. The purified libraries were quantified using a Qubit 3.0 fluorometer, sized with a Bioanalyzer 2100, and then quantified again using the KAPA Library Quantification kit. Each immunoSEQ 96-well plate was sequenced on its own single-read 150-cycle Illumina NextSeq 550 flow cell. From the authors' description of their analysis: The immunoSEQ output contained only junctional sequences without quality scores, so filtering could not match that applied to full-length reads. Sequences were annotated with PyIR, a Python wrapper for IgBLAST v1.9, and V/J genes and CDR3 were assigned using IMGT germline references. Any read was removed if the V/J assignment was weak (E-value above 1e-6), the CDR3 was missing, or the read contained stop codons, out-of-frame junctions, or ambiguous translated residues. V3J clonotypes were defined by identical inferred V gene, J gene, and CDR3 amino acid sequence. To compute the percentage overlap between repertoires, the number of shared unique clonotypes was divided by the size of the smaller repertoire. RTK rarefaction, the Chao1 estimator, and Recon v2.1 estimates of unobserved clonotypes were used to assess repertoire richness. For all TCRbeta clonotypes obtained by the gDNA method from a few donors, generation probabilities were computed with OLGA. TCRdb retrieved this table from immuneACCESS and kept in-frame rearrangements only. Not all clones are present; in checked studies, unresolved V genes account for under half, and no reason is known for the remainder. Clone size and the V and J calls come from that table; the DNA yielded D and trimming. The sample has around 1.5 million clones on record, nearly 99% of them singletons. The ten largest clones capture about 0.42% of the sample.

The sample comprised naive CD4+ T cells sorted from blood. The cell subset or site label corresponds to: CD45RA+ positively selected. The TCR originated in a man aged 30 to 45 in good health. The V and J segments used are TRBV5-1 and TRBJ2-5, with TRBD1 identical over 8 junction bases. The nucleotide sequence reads TGCGCCAGCAGCCAAAACGGACAGGGTTTGGAGACCCAGTACTTC. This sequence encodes CASSQNGQGLETQYF.